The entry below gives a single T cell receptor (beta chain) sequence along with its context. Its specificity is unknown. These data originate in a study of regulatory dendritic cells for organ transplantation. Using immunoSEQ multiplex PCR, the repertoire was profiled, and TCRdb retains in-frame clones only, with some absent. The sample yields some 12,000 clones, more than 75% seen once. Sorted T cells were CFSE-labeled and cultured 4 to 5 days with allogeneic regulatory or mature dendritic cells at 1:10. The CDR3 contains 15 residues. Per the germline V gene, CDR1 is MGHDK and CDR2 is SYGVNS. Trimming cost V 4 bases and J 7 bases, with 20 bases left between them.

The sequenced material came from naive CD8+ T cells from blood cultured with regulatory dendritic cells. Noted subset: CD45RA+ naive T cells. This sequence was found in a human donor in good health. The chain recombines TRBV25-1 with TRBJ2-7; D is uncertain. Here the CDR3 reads CASSGSEISRLEQYF. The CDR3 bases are TGTGCCAGCAGTGGTTCGGAGATCTCAAGACTTGAGCAGTACTTC.